This T cell receptor (beta chain) was sequenced in a study of glioma-infiltrating T cells. Study results and caveats: Gliomas, especially low-grade, showed above-expected tissue-blood divergence; non-neoplastic patients showed below. CDR3 overlap between tissue and blood was very small.

V lost 3 bases and J 3 bases, leaving 18 bases between the germline ends. This CDR3 is 17 amino acids long. Germline values: CDR1 KGHSH, CDR2 LQKENI. TCR alpha and beta CDR3 regions were amplified from RNA using iRepertoire nested multiplex PCR. For one-step reverse transcription and amplification, 100-400 ng of tissue mRNA or PBMC total RNA was used. TCRdb re-analysed the multiplex PCR reads in MiXCR, keeping a single row per CDR3 protein. The data show approximately 90,000 distinct CDR3 sequences, with about a quarter seen just once and around 7% held by the top ten. Of note for this clonotype: What it binds is unknown.

The chain carries TRBV18 and TRBJ2-1; possibly TRBD2 for D (7 bases). Sequencing was performed on glioma tissue, nonneoplastic brain tissue, or PBMCs (not recorded which). The sequence derives from a human donor with low-grade glioma or glioblastoma, undergoing nonglioma brain surgery, or in good health (not recorded which). The CDR3 sequence is CASSPLTGGGIYNEQFF. CDR3 bases: TGTGCCAGCTCACCGCTGACAGGCGGGGGTATCTACAATGAGCAGTTCTTC. The full variable domain, completed using reference TRBV18 and TRBJ2-1, is NAGVMQNPRHLVRRRGQEARLRCSPMKGHSHVYWYRQLPEEGLKFMVYLQKENIIDESGMPKERFSAEFPKEGPSILRIQQVVRGDSAAYFCASSPLTGGGIYNEQFFGPGTRLTVL.